The 4 T cell receptor beta chains listed next were all sequenced from one sample in a study of shared clonotypes between healthy human individuals. Using immunoSEQ multiplex PCR, the repertoire was profiled, and TCRdb retains in-frame clones only, with some absent. The sample has some 2 million clones, 95% seen once. The sample taken for sequencing was naive CD4+ T cells sorted from blood. Specified subset: CD45RA+ positively selected. These receptors all come from a man aged 18 to 30 in good health.

This clone appeared once. The chain combines TRBV10-3 with TRBJ1-5, with a weak D call TRBD1 (5 bases). Per germline, CDR1 ENHRY and CDR2 SYGVKD. The CDR3 consists of 13 residues. V lost 7 bases, J lost 3 bases, and 10 bases lay in between. As DNA, the CDR3 is TGTGCCATCAAGGGAGGGGTCAATCAGCCCCAGCATTTT. Protein: CAIKGGVNQPQHF.

This rearrangement joins TRBV2 to TRBJ2-7, with D unresolved. V was trimmed by 8 bases and J by 2 bases, leaving 7 bases between them. Germline loops: CDR1 SNHLY, CDR2 FYNNEI. This CDR3 region has 11 residues. The CDR3 spells CASGRAYEQYF. The CDR3 nucleotides read TGTGCCAGCGGACGGGCCTACGAGCAGTACTTC.

This rearrangement joins TRBV2 to TRBJ2-5; 10 bases are shared with TRBD2. CDR1 is SNHLY, CDR2 FYNNEI, per germline. Germline trimming cut 0 bases from V and 1 base from J; bases unmatched to any gene: 2. CDR3 length: 16 amino acids. The CDR3 nucleotides are TGTGCCAGCAGTGAAGCGAGGACTAGCGGCCAAGAGACCCAGTACTTC. It codes for CASSEARTSGQETQYF.

The chain joins TRBV15 to TRBJ2-5; the D is unclear. V was cut by 0 bases and J by 7 bases, with 12 bases left in between. The CDR3 is 14 amino acids. The germline V gene encodes CDR1 LNHNV and CDR2 YYDKDF (reference sequence). The CDR3 nucleotides read TGTGCCACCAGCAGAGATACGTTAATTTTGACCCAGTACTTC. Amino acids: CATSRDTLILTQYF.